Reported below is one T cell receptor (beta chain). Antigen: not known. Sequenced by immunoSEQ multiplex PCR; TCRdb stores in-frame clones only, minus some. This table has some 130,000 clones, roughly 91% appearing once. CDR1 and CDR2 from the germline V gene are MNHEY and SVGAGI. CDR3 size: 14 residues. V gave up 2 bases and J gave up 3 bases; unmatched junction bases: 3. The data stem from a study of T cell responses to AZD1222 COVID-19 vaccine. Broader study findings: The donor cohort was predominantly white British with a female majority, and clonal diversity may have been underestimated.

The clonotype was recovered from an adult who received the AZD1222 COVID-19 vaccine. The chain combines TRBV6-5 with TRBJ1-2; 7 bases agree with TRBD1. Sequencing used peripheral blood, obtained 28 days after the second AZD1222 dose. The CDR3 sequence: CASSYGTAYYGYTF. DNA of the CDR3: TGTGCCAGCAGTTACGGGACAGCTTACTATGGCTACACCTTC.